These 7 T cell receptor beta chains came from one sample sequenced in a study of multiple sclerosis patients with progressive multifocal leukoencephalopathy. Libraries were prepared by immunoSEQ multiplex PCR; TCRdb keeps only in-frame clonotypes and omits some of them. The sample carries roughly 30,000 clones, about 88% recorded once. Sample time point: before natalizumab initiation. Sequenced material: PBMCs. The source of these receptors is a human donor with multiple sclerosis.

The rearrangement uses TRBV5-8 and TRBJ1-5; D call uncertain. Trimming shortened V by 4 bases and J by 4 bases, and 6 bases separated the two germline ends. The CDR3 has 12 amino acids. Germline V gives CDR1 SGHTS, CDR2 YDEGEE. The CDR3 region has the DNA TGTGCCAGCAGCAGGGATAATCAGCCCCAGCATTTT. Translating it yields CASSRDNQPQHF. The full variable domain, its missing parts supplied by reference TRBV5-8 and TRBJ1-5, is EAGVTQSPTHLIKTRGQQATLRCSPISGHTSVYWYQQALGLGLQFLLWYDEGEERNRGNFPPRFSGRQFPNYSSELNVNALELEDSALYLCASSRDNQPQHFGDGTRLSIL.

The chain combines TRBV5-1 with TRBJ2-1; a possible D gene is TRBD2 (6 bases). CDR3 length: 12 amino acids. CDR1 is SGHRS, CDR2 YFSETQ, per germline. The V and J ends lost 4 bases and 8 bases respectively, with 10 bases between them. The CDR3 reads CASSILAYEQFF. CDR3 DNA: TGCGCCAGCAGCATACTAGCATATGAGCAGTTCTTC. Using reference TRBV5-1 and TRBJ2-1 for the parts outside the CDR3, the full variable domain is KAGVTQTPRYLIKTRGQQVTLSCSPISGHRSVSWYQQTPGQGLQFLFEYFSETQRNKGNFPGRFSGRQFSNSRSEMNVSTLELGDSALYLCASSILAYEQFFGPGTRLTVL.

The chain couples TRBV19 to TRBJ1-3; D may be TRBD1 (6 bases). Germline V gene data show CDR1 as LNHDA and CDR2 as SQIVND (reference sequence). The CDR3 totals 15 residues. Trimming left V 11 bases short and J 0 bases short, with 17 bases between. The CDR3 spells CAGSKTGSSGNTIYF. The CDR3 nucleotides read TGTGCCGGGTCAAAAACAGGGAGCTCTGGAAACACCATATATTTT.

The chain is built from TRBV7-2 and TRBJ1-1, with D possibly being TRBD1 (5 bases). V lost 7 bases and J lost 2, with 11 bases in between. The germline V gene encodes CDR1 SGHTA and CDR2 FQGNSA. The CDR3 runs to 13 residues. The CDR3 loop reads CASNRQRNTEAFF. CDR3 DNA: TGTGCCAGCAACCGACAGAGAAACACTGAAGCTTTCTTT.

The chain combines TRBV12-5 with TRBJ1-1, with D possibly being TRBD1 (6 bases). With 6 bases removed from V and 11 bases from J, the gap between germline ends came to 13 bases. The CDR3 loop spans 11 amino acids. Germline values: CDR1 LGHNT, CDR2 FRNRAP. The CDR3 nucleotides are TGTGCTAGTGGAGCCACAGGGAGGGCTTTCTTT. Residues: CASGATGRAFF.

V is TRBV28 and J is TRBJ2-4; weak D call: TRBD2 (6 bases). Between the trimmed V and J ends, which lost 6 bases and 9 bases, there was a span of 15 bases. CDR3 length: 13 residues. Germline CDR1 and CDR2: MDHEN and SYDVKM. For the CDR3, the DNA is TGTGCCAGCAGCTCTGGAGGGCCAGTCATTCAGTACTTC. Translating gives CASSSGGPVIQYF.

V gene TRBV6-6 combines with J gene TRBJ1-2; D gene uncertain. The CDR3 consists of 13 residues. V shed 2 bases and J shed 7 bases, with 11 bases lying between them. The germline V gene has CDR1 MNHNY and CDR2 SVGAGI (reference sequence). CDR3 region: CASSYGGKGGYTF. The CDR3 nucleotides read TGTGCCAGCAGTTACGGCGGGAAGGGTGGCTACACCTTC.